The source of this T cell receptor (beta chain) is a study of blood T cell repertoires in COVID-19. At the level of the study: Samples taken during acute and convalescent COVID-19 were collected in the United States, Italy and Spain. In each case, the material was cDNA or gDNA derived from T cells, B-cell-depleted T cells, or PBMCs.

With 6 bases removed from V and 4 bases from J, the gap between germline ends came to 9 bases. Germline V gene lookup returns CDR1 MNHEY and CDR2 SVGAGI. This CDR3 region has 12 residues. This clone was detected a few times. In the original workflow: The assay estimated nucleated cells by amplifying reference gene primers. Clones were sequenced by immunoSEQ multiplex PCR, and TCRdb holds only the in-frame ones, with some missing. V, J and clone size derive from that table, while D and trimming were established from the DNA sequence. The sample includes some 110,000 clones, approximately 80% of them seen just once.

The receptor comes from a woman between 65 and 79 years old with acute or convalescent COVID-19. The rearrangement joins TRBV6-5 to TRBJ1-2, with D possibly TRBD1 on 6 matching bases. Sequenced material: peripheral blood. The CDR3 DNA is TGTGCCAGCAGAGGGACACTCTATGGCTACACCTTC. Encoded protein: CASRGTLYGYTF.